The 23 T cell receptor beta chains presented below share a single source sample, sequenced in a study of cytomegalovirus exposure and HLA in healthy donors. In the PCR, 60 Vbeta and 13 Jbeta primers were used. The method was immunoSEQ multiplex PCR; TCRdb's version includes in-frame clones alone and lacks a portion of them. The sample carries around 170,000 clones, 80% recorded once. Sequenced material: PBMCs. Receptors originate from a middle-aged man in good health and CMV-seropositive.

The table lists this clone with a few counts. The DNA of the CDR3 is TGTGCCAGCAAACGGGCGGGGGATGAGCAGTTCTTC. Residues: CASKRAGDEQFF. The chain has TRBV7-2 and TRBJ2-1; 7 nucleotides line up with TRBD2. The V segment lost 7 bases and the J segment 8 bases; nucleotides outside the gene matches: 5. The length of the CDR3 is 12 residues. The germline CDR1 and CDR2 sequences are SGHTA and FQGNSA.

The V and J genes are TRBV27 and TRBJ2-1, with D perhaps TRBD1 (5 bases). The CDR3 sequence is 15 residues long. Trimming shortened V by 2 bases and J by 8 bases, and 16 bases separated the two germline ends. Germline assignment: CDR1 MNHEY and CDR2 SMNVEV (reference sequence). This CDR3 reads CASSLQGWAIDEQFF. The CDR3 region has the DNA TGTGCCAGCAGTTTACAGGGTTGGGCAATTGATGAGCAGTTCTTC.

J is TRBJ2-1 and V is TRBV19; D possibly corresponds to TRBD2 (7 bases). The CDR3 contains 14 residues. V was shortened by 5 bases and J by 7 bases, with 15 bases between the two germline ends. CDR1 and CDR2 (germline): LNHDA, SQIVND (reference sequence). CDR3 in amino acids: CASSLGGAWNEQFF. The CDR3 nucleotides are TGTGCCAGTAGTCTGGGGGGGGCGTGGAATGAGCAGTTCTTC.

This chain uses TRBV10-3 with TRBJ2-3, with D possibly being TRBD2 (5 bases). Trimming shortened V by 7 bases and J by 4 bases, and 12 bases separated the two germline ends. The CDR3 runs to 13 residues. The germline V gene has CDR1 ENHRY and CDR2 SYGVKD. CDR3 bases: TGTGCCATCAACGGACTGACGGCAGATACGCAGTATTTT. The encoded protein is CAINGLTADTQYF.

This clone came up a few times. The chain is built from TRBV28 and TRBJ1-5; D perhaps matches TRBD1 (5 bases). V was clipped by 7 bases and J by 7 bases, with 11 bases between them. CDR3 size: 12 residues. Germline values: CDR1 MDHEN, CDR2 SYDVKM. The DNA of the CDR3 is TGTGCCAGCATCCAGGGTGGCCAGCCCCAGCATTTT. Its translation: CASIQGGQPQHF.

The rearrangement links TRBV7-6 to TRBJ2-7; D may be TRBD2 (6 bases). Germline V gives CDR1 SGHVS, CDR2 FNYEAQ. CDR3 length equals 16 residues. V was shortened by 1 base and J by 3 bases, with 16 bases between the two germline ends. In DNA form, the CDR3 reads TGTGCCAGCAGCTTAGGGTATGTGGAGGGCCGCTACGAGCAGTACTTC. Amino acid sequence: CASSLGYVEGRYEQYF.

This CDR3 reads CASSEGWTGGNTEAFF. The CDR3 region has the DNA TGTGCCAGCAGTGAAGGATGGACAGGGGGCAACACTGAAGCTTTCTTT. The rearrangement links TRBV6-1 to TRBJ1-1; TRBD1 aligns across 11 bases. In germline, CDR1 is MNHNS, CDR2 SASEGT. The CDR3 consists of 16 residues. Losses at the gene ends were 1 base for V and 2 bases for J; bases not matched to a gene: 3.

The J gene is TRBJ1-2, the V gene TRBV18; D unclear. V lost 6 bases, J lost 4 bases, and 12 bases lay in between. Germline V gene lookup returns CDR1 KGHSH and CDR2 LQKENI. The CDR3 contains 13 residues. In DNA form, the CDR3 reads TGTGCCAGCTCTCCGAACTCTGCCTATGGCTACACCTTC. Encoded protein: CASSPNSAYGYTF. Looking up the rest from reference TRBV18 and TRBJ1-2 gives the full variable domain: NAGVMQNPRHLVRRRGQEARLRCSPMKGHSHVYWYRQLPEEGLKFMVYLQKENIIDESGMPKERFSAEFPKEGPSILRIQQVVRGDSAAYFCASSPNSAYGYTFGSGTRLTVV.

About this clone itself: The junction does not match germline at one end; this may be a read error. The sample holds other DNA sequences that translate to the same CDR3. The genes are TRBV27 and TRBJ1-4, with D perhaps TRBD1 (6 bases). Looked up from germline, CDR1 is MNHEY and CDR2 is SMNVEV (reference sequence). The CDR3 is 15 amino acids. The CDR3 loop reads CASSLFMGAGEKLFF. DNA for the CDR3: TGTGCCAGCAGTTTATTTATGGGGGCAGGTGAAAAATTGTTTTTT.

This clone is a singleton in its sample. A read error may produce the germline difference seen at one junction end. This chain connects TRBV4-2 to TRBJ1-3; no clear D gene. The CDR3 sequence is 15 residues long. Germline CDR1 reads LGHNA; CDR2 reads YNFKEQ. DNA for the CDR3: TGTGCCAGCAGCCAAGTATCCAACTCTGAAAACACCATATATTTT. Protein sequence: CASSQVSNSENTIYF.

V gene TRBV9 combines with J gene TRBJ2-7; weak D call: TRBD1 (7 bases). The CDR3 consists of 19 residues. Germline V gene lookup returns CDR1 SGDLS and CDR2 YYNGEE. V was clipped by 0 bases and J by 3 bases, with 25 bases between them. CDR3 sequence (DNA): TGTGCCAGCAGCGTAGAGGGACAGTGGCCGGTCGGGACTCTCTACGAGCAGTACTTC. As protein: CASSVEGQWPVGTLYEQYF.

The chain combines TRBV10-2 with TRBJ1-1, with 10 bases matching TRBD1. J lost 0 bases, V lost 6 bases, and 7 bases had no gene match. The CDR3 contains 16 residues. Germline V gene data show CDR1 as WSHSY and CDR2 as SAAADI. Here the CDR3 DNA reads TGCGCCAGCAGAGGGACAGGGGCAATCATGAACACTGAAGCTTTCTTT. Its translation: CASRGTGAIMNTEAFF.

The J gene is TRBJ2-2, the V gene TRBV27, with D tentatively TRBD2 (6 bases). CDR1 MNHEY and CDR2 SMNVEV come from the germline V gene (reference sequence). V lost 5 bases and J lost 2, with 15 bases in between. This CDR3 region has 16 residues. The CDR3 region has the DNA TGTGCCAGCAGTCAGAATTCGGGACTTAACACCGGGGAGCTGTTTTTT. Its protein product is CASSQNSGLNTGELFF.

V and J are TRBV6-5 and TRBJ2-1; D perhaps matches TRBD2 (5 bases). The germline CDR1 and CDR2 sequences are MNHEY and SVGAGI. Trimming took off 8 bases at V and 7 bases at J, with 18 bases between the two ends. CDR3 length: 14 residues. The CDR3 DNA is TGTGCCAGCCGAATCGGGGAGTGGCAAAATGAGCAGTTCTTC. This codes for CASRIGEWQNEQFF.

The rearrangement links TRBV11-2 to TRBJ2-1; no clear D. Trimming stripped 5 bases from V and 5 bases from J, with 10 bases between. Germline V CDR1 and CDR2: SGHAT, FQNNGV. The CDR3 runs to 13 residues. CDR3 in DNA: TGTGCCAGCAGCGGCTCATACGACAATGAGCAGTTCTTC. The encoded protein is CASSGSYDNEQFF.

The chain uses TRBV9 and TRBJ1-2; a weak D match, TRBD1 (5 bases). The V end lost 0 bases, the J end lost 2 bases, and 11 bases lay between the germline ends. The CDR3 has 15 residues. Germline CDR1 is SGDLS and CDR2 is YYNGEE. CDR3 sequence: CASSVEGAVNYGYTF. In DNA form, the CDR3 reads TGTGCCAGCAGCGTAGAAGGGGCCGTCAACTATGGCTACACCTTC.

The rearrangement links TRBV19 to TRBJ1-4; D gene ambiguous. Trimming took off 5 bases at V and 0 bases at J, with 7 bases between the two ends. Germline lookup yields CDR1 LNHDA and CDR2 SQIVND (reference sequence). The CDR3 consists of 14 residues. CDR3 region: CASSSQATNEKLFF. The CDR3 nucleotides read TGTGCCAGTAGTTCTCAGGCAACTAATGAAAAACTGTTTTTT.

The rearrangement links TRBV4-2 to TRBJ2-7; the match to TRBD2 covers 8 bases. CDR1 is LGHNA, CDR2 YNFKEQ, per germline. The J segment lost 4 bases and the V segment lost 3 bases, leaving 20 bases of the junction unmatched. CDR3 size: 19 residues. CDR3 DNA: TGTGCCAGCAGCCATTATCGTCCCCGCGTAGCGGGGAATTCTTACGAGCAGTACTTC. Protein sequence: CASSHYRPRVAGNSYEQYF.

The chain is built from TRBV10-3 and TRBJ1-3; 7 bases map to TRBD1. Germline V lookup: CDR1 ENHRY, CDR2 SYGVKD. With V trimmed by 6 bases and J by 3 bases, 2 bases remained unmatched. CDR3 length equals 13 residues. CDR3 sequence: CAIRGDSGNTIYF. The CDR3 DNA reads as TGTGCCATCAGGGGGGACAGTGGAAACACCATATATTTT.

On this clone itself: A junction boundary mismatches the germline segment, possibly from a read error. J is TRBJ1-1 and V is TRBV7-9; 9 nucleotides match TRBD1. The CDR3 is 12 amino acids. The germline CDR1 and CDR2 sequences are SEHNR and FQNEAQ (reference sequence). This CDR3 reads CSSSFPTGGAFF. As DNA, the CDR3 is TGTTCCAGCAGCTTTCCGACAGGGGGAGCTTTCTTT.

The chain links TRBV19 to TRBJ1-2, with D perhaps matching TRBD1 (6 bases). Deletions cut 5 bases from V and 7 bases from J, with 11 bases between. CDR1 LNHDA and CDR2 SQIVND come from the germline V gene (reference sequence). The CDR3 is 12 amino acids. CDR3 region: CASSAGARGYTF. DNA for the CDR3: TGTGCCAGTAGTGCAGGGGCGCGTGGCTACACCTTC.

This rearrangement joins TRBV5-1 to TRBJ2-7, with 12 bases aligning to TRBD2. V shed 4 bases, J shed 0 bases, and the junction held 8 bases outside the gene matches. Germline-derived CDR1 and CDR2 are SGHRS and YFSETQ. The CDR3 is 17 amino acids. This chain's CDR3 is CASSPGTSGYFSYEQYF. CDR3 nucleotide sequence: TGCGCCAGCAGCCCGGGGACTAGCGGGTACTTCTCCTACGAGCAGTACTTC. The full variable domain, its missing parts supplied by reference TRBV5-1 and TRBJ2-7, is KAGVTQTPRYLIKTRGQQVTLSCSPISGHRSVSWYQQTPGQGLQFLFEYFSETQRNKGNFPGRFSGRQFSNSRSEMNVSTLELGDSALYLCASSPGTSGYFSYEQYFGPGTRLTVT.

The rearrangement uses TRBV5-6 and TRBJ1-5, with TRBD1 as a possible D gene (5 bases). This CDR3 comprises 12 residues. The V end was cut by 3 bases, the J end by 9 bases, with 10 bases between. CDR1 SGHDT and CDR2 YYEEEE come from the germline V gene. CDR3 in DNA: TGTGCCAGCAGCTCGGGGGGTTTGCCCCAGCATTTT. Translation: CASSSGGLPQHF. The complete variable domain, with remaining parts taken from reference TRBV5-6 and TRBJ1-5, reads DAGVTQSPTHLIKTRGQQVTLRCSPKSGHDTVSWYQQALGQGPQFIFQYYEEEERQRGNFPDRFSGHQFPNYSSELNVNALLLGDSALYLCASSSGGLPQHFGDGTRLSIL.